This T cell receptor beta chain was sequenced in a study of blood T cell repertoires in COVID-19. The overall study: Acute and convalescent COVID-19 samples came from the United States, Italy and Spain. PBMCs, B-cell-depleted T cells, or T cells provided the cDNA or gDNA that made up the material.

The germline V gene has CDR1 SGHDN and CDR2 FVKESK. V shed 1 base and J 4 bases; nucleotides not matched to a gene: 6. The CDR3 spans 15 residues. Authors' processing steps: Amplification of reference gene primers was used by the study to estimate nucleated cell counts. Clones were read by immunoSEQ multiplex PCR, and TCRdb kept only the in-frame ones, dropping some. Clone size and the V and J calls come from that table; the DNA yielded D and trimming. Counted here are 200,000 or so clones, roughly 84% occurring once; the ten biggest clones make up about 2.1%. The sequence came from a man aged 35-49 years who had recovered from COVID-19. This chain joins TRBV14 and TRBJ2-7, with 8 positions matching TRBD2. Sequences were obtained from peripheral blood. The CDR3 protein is CASSQAREREYEQYF. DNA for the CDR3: TGTGCCAGCAGCCAAGCCCGTGAGCGGGAGTACGAGCAGTACTTC. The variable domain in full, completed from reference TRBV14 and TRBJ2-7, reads EAGVTQFPSHSVIEKGQTVTLRCDPISGHDNLYWYRRVMGKEIKFLLHFVKESKQDESGMPNNRFLAERTGGTYSTLKVQPAELEDSGVYFCASSQAREREYEQYFGPGTRLTVT.